The next 18 T cell receptor beta chains were all read from a single sample in a study of cytomegalovirus exposure and HLA in healthy donors. PCR employed 60 Vbeta and 13 Jbeta primers. Clones were sequenced by immunoSEQ multiplex PCR, and TCRdb holds only the in-frame ones, with some missing. The table records approximately 200,000 clones, almost 85% of them present only once. Material: PBMCs. The receptors come from a woman between 45 and 60 years old in good health and CMV-seronegative.

V is TRBV11-1 and J is TRBJ1-1; D might be TRBD1 (5 bases). Germline CDR1 is SGHAT and CDR2 is FQDESV (reference sequence). The CDR3 spans 13 residues. Between the trimmed V and J ends, which lost 2 bases and 4 bases, there was a span of 8 bases. The CDR3 spells CASSLSGGTEAFF. The CDR3 nucleotides are TGTGCCAGCAGCTTAAGCGGGGGCACTGAAGCTTTCTTT.

The chain recombines TRBV21-1 with TRBJ2-7; the table's D call TRBD1 went unverified against the DNA. TRBV21-1 is designated a pseudogene. The CDR3 is made up of 17 amino acids. CDR3: CASSKAPGQGFIAEQYF. As DNA, the CDR3 is TGTGCCAGCAGCAAAGCTCCGGGACAGGGTTTTATCGCTGAGCAGTACTTC.

This chain uses TRBV19 with TRBJ2-7; TRBD1 aligns across 8 bases. There are 14 residues in the CDR3. Germline trimming cut 6 bases from V and 6 bases from J; bases unmatched to any gene: 10. Germline CDR1 is LNHDA and CDR2 is SQIVND (reference sequence). The CDR3 is CASSRGQERGEQYF. DNA of the CDR3: TGTGCCAGTAGCCGGGGACAGGAACGTGGCGAGCAGTACTTC.

The rearrangement uses TRBV7-2 and TRBJ1-6, with 10 nucleotides matching TRBD1. The CDR3 extends over 16 amino acids. Germline values: CDR1 SGHTA, CDR2 FQGNSA. V shed 4 bases, J shed 5 bases, and the junction held 5 bases outside the gene matches. CDR3 residues: CASSSGQGVNNSPLHF. Written as DNA, the CDR3 is TGTGCCAGCAGCTCCGGACAGGGGGTCAATAATTCACCCCTCCACTTT.

This clone has more than one count but fewer than ten. The chain links TRBV29-1 to TRBJ1-2, with D unclear. CDR3 length: 14 amino acids. Trimming cost V 4 bases and J 3 bases, with 15 bases left between them. Germline CDR1 SQVTM, CDR2 ANQGSEA. CDR3 sequence reads: CSVAGGLVDYGYTF. The CDR3 DNA sequence: TGCAGCGTTGCAGGAGGGCTGGTTGACTATGGCTACACCTTC.

The V call is TRBV6-5, the J call TRBJ2-7; maybe TRBD1 (6 bases). The V end lost 0 bases, the J end lost 2 bases, and 8 bases lay between the germline ends. The V gene's germline CDR1 is MNHEY and CDR2 SVGAGI. The CDR3 spans 14 residues. CDR3 nucleotides: TGTGCCAGCAGTTACTCCAGGACAGCCTACGAGCAGTACTTC. This codes for CASSYSRTAYEQYF.

The genes are TRBV29-1 and TRBJ2-1; 8 nucleotides line up with TRBD1. CDR1 and CDR2 (germline): SQVTM, ANQGSEA. The V and J ends lost 5 bases and 2 bases, in that order; junction bases with no gene match: 5. The length of the CDR3 is 14 residues. CDR3 sequence (DNA): TGCAGCGTTAGACCGGGACAGGCCTACAATGAGCAGTTCTTC. Protein product: CSVRPGQAYNEQFF.

The chain couples TRBV5-4 to TRBJ2-2; 8 nucleotides line up with TRBD2. V dropped 1 base and J dropped 4; count of bases not matched to a gene: 9. The V gene's germline CDR1 is SGHNT and CDR2 YYREEE (reference sequence). This CDR3 contains 17 residues. The CDR3 DNA is TGTGCCAGCAGCTTGAGGGTAGCGGGACCGGGCACCGGGGAGCTGTTTTTT. Its translation: CASSLRVAGPGTGELFF. Full variable domain (remainder filled in from reference TRBV5-4 and TRBJ2-2): ETGVTQSPTHLIKTRGQQVTLRCSSQSGHNTVSWYQQALGQGPQFIFQYYREEENGRGNFPPRFSGLQFPNYSSELNVNALELDDSALYLCASSLRVAGPGTGELFFGEGSRLTVL.

The chain combines TRBV18 with TRBJ2-3; 14 bases are a match to TRBD2. This CDR3 comprises 18 residues. The germline CDR1 and CDR2 sequences are KGHSH and LQKENI. With V trimmed by 6 bases and J by 2 bases, 10 bases remained unmatched. The CDR3 bases are TGTGCCAGCTCCAGAACCCGGACTAGCGGGGGGAACACAGATACGCAGTATTTT. Translating gives CASSRTRTSGGNTDTQYF. Combining the CDR3 with reference TRBV18 and TRBJ2-3 gives the whole variable domain NAGVMQNPRHLVRRRGQEARLRCSPMKGHSHVYWYRQLPEEGLKFMVYLQKENIIDESGMPKERFSAEFPKEGPSILRIQQVVRGDSAAYFCASSRTRTSGGNTDTQYFGPGTRLTVL.

This clone was recorded only once. The chain recombines TRBV6-1 with TRBJ2-7, with a weak D call TRBD2 (6 bases). CDR1 and CDR2 (germline): MNHNS, SASEGT. The CDR3 sequence is 16 residues long. Trimming stripped 3 bases from V and 3 bases from J, with 18 bases between. The CDR3 nucleotides are TGTGCCAGCAGTGACAGTTCAGGGACTTTTTTCTACGAGCAGTACTTC. Translation gives CASSDSSGTFFYEQYF.

This clone was counted a few times. The chain is built from TRBV7-9 and TRBJ1-6; 7 bases agree with TRBD1. Germline V lookup: CDR1 SEHNR, CDR2 FQNEAQ (reference sequence). The CDR3 spans 15 residues. The J segment lost 8 bases and the V segment lost 5 bases, leaving 9 bases of the junction unmatched. CDR3: CASSIQGLDYSPLHF. The DNA for the CDR3 is TGTGCCAGCAGCATACAGGGGTTGGATTATTCACCCCTCCACTTT.

The chain employs TRBV10-3 and TRBJ2-7, with D perhaps matching TRBD1 (5 bases). V lost 0 bases and J lost 2, with 14 bases in between. This CDR3 is 16 amino acids long. Germline CDR1 reads ENHRY; CDR2 reads SYGVKD. The DNA of the CDR3 is TGTGCCATCAGTGAGTCGGACCGGACAACCACCTACGAGCAGTACTTC. Translating it yields CAISESDRTTTYEQYF.

The gene calls are TRBV5-1 and TRBJ2-1; 10 bases are shared with TRBD2. J gave up 7 bases and V 2 bases, and 9 bases lay outside the gene matches. Germline values: CDR1 SGHRS, CDR2 YFSETQ. The CDR3 is 16 residues long. The CDR3 DNA follows: TGCGCCAGCAGCTTTAGAAGCGGGAGGGCCTGGAATGAGCAGTTCTTC. Its protein product is CASSFRSGRAWNEQFF.

The chain joins TRBV6-5 to TRBJ1-2, with 7 bases matching TRBD1. Germline-derived CDR1 and CDR2 are MNHEY and SVGAGI. After removal of 5 bases from V and 4 bases from J, the junction contained 7 bases not matched to a gene. The CDR3 is 14 amino acids. The DNA for the CDR3 is TGTGCCAGCAGTGAATGGGGACAGATCTATGGCTACACCTTC. Its translation is CASSEWGQIYGYTF.

V and J are TRBV6-5 and TRBJ1-6; 8 bases fit TRBD1. This CDR3 contains 15 residues. CDR1 is MNHEY, CDR2 SVGAGI, per germline. Trimming at V came to 6 bases and at J to 11 bases, leaving 12 bases not matched to a gene. In DNA, the CDR3 is TGTGCCAGCAGAGACAGGGGAGGGGCACTCCCACCCCTCCACTTT. The encoded protein is CASRDRGGALPPLHF.

V is TRBV10-3 and J is TRBJ2-7, with a possible D match to TRBD2 (7 bases). The CDR3 consists of 17 residues. The germline CDR1 and CDR2 sequences are ENHRY and SYGVKD. Trimming cost V 2 bases and J 3 bases, with 20 bases left between them. CDR3 sequence: CAISEGGTRTSNYEQYF. The CDR3 region has the DNA TGTGCCATCAGTGAGGGGGGCACGCGGACTAGTAACTACGAGCAGTACTTC.

This clone was seen a single time. V gene TRBV28 combines with J gene TRBJ2-7; possibly TRBD2 for D (5 bases). The V gene's germline CDR1 is MDHEN and CDR2 SYDVKM. The CDR3 runs to 13 residues. V lost 7 bases, J lost 5 bases, and 15 bases lay in between. CDR3 region: CASTWTPRDEQYF. In nucleotides, the CDR3 is TGTGCCAGCACTTGGACCCCGAGGGACGAGCAGTACTTC.

The chain uses TRBV19 and TRBJ2-3; D unresolved. Trimming took off 5 bases at V and 6 bases at J, with 12 bases between the two ends. Per the germline V gene, CDR1 is LNHDA and CDR2 is SQIVND (reference sequence). The CDR3 runs 13 residues. The CDR3 nucleotides read TGTGCCAGTAGTGGAAATAGCTGGGATACGCAGTATTTT. Amino acid sequence: CASSGNSWDTQYF.